The sequence of this T cell receptor beta chain was determined in a study of blood T cell repertoires in COVID-19. About the study: Acute-phase and convalescent COVID-19 samples originated in the United States, Italy and Spain. The analysed material was cDNA or gDNA that came from T cells, B-cell-depleted T cells, or PBMCs.

Deletions cut 4 bases from V and 11 bases from J, with 14 bases between. CDR3 size: 11 residues. CDR1 and CDR2 from the germline V gene are SQVTM and ANQGSEA. Original handling: Reference gene primer amplification in the assay estimated nucleated cell counts. The protocol was immunoSEQ multiplex PCR, while the TCRdb copy is restricted to in-frame clones and leaves out a portion. The DNA gave D and trimming, while V, J and clone size come from that table. The repertoire holds about 64,000 clones, with 75% to 85% as singletons. Sequenced sample: peripheral blood. The rearrangement links TRBV29-1 to TRBJ1-2, with D maybe TRBD1 (6 bases). This receptor was taken from a human donor in a cohort sampled during active COVID-19. CDR3 sequence reads: CSVGVDRRYTF. The CDR3 DNA follows: TGCAGCGTTGGGGTTGACAGGAGATACACCTTC.